Below are 9 T cell receptor beta chains sequenced from a single sample in a study of blood T cell repertoires in COVID-19. Libraries were prepared by immunoSEQ multiplex PCR; TCRdb keeps only in-frame clonotypes and omits some of them. This sample has around 140,000 clones; around nine tenths occur once, and the top ten carry more than 1.5%. Source material: peripheral blood. Receptors were obtained from an older woman with acute or convalescent COVID-19.

The chain joins TRBV7-8 to TRBJ1-5; tentative D call: TRBD1 (5 bases). Germline V gene data show CDR1 as SGHVS and CDR2 as FQNEAQ. Trimming took 0 bases from V and 5 from J, leaving 8 bases between them. The CDR3 length is 14 residues. The CDR3 nucleotides are TGTGCCAGCAGCTTAGCAGGGGTTTATCAGCCCCAGCATTTT. It yields the protein CASSLAGVYQPQHF. Full variable domain (rest looked up from reference TRBV7-8 and TRBJ1-5): GAGVSQSPRYKVAKRGQDVALRCDPISGHVSLFWYQQALGQGPEFLTYFQNEAQLDKSGLPSDRFFAERPEGSVSTLKIQRTQQEDSAVYLCASSLAGVYQPQHFGDGTRLSIL.

In its sample, this clone was seen once. The chain employs TRBV7-2 and TRBJ2-3, with TRBD1 as a possible D gene (6 bases). The germline gives CDR1 SGHTA, CDR2 FQGNSA. V lost 3 bases and J lost 2, with 9 bases in between. The length of the CDR3 is 14 residues. The CDR3, as DNA: TGTGCCAGCAGCTTTGACAGGCACACAGATACGCAGTATTTT. It specifies CASSFDRHTDTQYF.

The chain carries TRBV4-2 and TRBJ1-6, with TRBD1 matching over 8 bases. This CDR3 region has 15 residues. V shed 3 bases and J 5 bases; nucleotides not matched to a gene: 3. Germline values: CDR1 LGHNA, CDR2 YNFKEQ. The DNA for the CDR3 is TGTGCCAGCAGCCAGTCGGGACAGGATAATTCACCCCTCCACTTT. Its translation is CASSQSGQDNSPLHF.

As for this clone: This same CDR3 is encoded by further DNA sequences in the sample. CDR3 DNA: TGTGCCAGCAGATCCGGCAATCAGCCCCAGCATTTT. Amino acids: CASRSGNQPQHF. J is TRBJ1-5 and V is TRBV28; D is undetermined. Germline lookup yields CDR1 MDHEN and CDR2 SYDVKM. The CDR3 consists of 12 residues. Trimming stripped 6 bases from V and 2 bases from J, with 5 bases between.

This chain connects TRBV5-4 to TRBJ2-7; D perhaps matches TRBD2 (5 bases). V dropped 0 bases and J dropped 7 bases, with 11 bases sitting between them. In germline, CDR1 is SGHNT, CDR2 YYREEE (reference sequence). This CDR3 comprises 13 residues. The CDR3 here is CASSLALTGEQYF. The CDR3 DNA is TGTGCCAGCAGCTTGGCCCTAACGGGAGAGCAGTACTTC.

The J gene is TRBJ1-5, the V gene TRBV6-2 or TRBV6-3; 7 bases agree with TRBD1. The junction had 19 bases not matched to a gene; V was cut back by 4 bases and J by 1 base. The CDR3 has 20 amino acids. Germline values: CDR1 MNHEY, CDR2 SVGEGT. The CDR3: CASSFVPRDSQQWSNQPQHF. For the CDR3, the DNA is TGTGCCAGCAGTTTTGTTCCCCGGGACAGCCAACAATGGAGCAATCAGCCCCAGCATTTT.

The chain joins TRBV6-6 to TRBJ2-1; 7 bases match TRBD1. CDR1 is MNHNY, CDR2 SVGAGI, per germline (reference sequence). J was trimmed by 4 bases and V by 2 bases; bases with no gene match: 5. The CDR3 totals 15 residues. CDR3 sequence reads: CASSYAGQVYNEQFF. CDR3 nucleotides: TGTGCCAGCAGTTACGCTGGACAGGTGTACAATGAGCAGTTCTTC.

The V and J genes are TRBV7-3 and TRBJ2-5; D gene unclear. Trimming cost V 3 bases and J 3 bases, with 8 bases left between them. This CDR3 is 13 amino acids long. Looked up from germline, CDR1 is SGHTA and CDR2 is FQGTGA. The CDR3 sequence: CASSFDNEETQYF. Here the CDR3 DNA reads TGTGCCAGCAGCTTCGACAACGAAGAGACCCAGTACTTC.

This chain's CDR3 is CASQEATNQPQHF. Written as DNA, the CDR3 is TGTGCCAGCCAGGAGGCTACTAATCAGCCCCAGCATTTT. The chain couples TRBV7-2 to TRBJ1-5; no firm D call. V lost 8 bases and J lost 4, with 12 bases in between. Per the germline V gene, CDR1 is SGHTA and CDR2 is FQGNSA. The CDR3 is 13 residues long.